By frequency in the sample, the clone carrying this T cell receptor (beta chain) is medium-sized. Its antigen is currently unknown. In TCRdb, the PCR reads were re-called with MiXCR into one record per CDR3 protein. The repertoire consists of roughly 9,700 distinct CDR3 sequences, with approximately 20% occurring once and the leading ten covering roughly 1.8%. The sample is drawn from a study of molecular identifiers for immune sequencing clone quantification. Unmatched junction bases numbered 6, after V lost 2 bases and J lost 2 bases. CDR3 size: 15 residues. Germline V lookup: CDR1 DFQATT, CDR2 SNEGSKA (reference sequence). Study-level results: In naive cells, clones above 20 RNA copies held under 1% of molecules, whereas in effector cells they held over 99%.

The specimen sequenced was naive CD8+ T cells from blood, with Jurkat cell RNA spiked in. Subset reported: FACS-sorted CD8+CD4-CCR7+CD45RA+ naive T cells. This TCR derives from a human donor in good health. Some libraries in this study had Jurkat cell RNA spiked in. The chain links TRBV20-1 to TRBJ2-7; 10 bases align to TRBD1. CDR3: CSARIMTGGTYEQYF. The CDR3 DNA reads as TGCAGTGCTAGAATCATGACAGGGGGCACCTACGAGCAGTACTTC.